The 21 T cell receptor beta chains listed next were all sequenced from one sample in a study of blood T cell repertoires in COVID-19. The assay was immunoSEQ multiplex PCR, and TCRdb's table has in-frame clones only and misses some. Of some 39,000 clones detected, roughly 85% appear once; the ten largest clones hold about 4.1%. Material for sequencing was peripheral blood. Receptors were obtained from a man aged 55-75 years with acute or convalescent COVID-19.

The chain has TRBV30 and TRBJ2-3; 9 bases map to TRBD1. Germline V CDR1 and CDR2: GTSNPN, SVGIG (reference sequence). The CDR3 is made up of 13 amino acids. V was pared by 4 bases and J by 5 bases, with 4 bases of the junction left unmatched. CDR3 in amino acids: CAWKGTGKDTQYF. DNA for the CDR3: TGTGCCTGGAAAGGGACAGGGAAAGATACGCAGTATTTT.

The chain recombines TRBV18 with TRBJ2-7, with 8 bases identical to TRBD2. The CDR3 has 15 amino acids. The ends lost 3 bases at V and 1 base at J; junction bases unmatched: 5. From germline, CDR1 is KGHSH and CDR2 LQKENI. Written as DNA, the CDR3 is TGTGCCAGCTCACCGCCGACTAGCGCGTCCTACGAGCAGTACTTC. This sequence encodes CASSPPTSASYEQYF.

V and J are TRBV28 and TRBJ2-7, with D perhaps matching TRBD1 (6 bases). Germline V gene sequence: CDR1 MDHEN, CDR2 SYDVKM. The CDR3 is 15 residues long. Trimming took off 5 bases at V and 1 base at J, with 15 bases between the two ends. In DNA, the CDR3 is TGTGCCAGCAGTGAGTTGGGGGCCTGGTCCTACGAGCAGTACTTC. Its translation: CASSELGAWSYEQYF. The variable domain in full, with the rest retrieved from reference TRBV28 and TRBJ2-7, is DVKVTQSSRYLVKRTGEKVFLECVQDMDHENMFWYRQDPGLGLRLIYFSYDVKMKEKGDIPEGYSVSREKKERFSLILESASTNQTSMYLCASSELGAWSYEQYFGPGTRLTVT.

This chain's CDR3 is CASSLYVSDGYTF. DNA of the CDR3: TGCGCCAGCAGCTTGTATGTATCCGATGGCTACACCTTC. The chain uses TRBV5-1 and TRBJ1-2; D not resolved. V shed 1 base and J shed 6 bases, with 10 bases lying between them. The CDR3 contains 13 residues. CDR1 and CDR2 from the germline V gene are SGHRS and YFSETQ.

A word on this clone: Germline is not matched at one junction end, which may reflect a read error. The V gene is TRBV6-5, the J gene TRBJ2-7, with TRBD1 matching 7 bases. This CDR3 comprises 12 residues. Germline assignment: CDR1 MNHEY and CDR2 SVGAGI. The CDR3 sequence is CASRTGTAYPVF. The CDR3 DNA follows: TGTGCCAGCAGAACCGGGACAGCTTACCCCGTTTTC.

The gene calls are TRBV19 and TRBJ1-5; D gene ambiguous. Per germline, CDR1 LNHDA and CDR2 SQIVND (reference sequence). The CDR3 has 16 amino acids. V was pared by 5 bases and J by 6 bases, with 20 bases between. The CDR3 nucleotides read TGTGCCAGTAGTCTCTTGGGTCTAGGAAGAAGTCAGCCCCAGCATTTT. Translating gives CASSLLGLGRSQPQHF.

The chain links TRBV5-4 to TRBJ1-1, with a weak D call TRBD1 (5 bases). This CDR3 region has 16 residues. V lost 0 bases, J lost 2 bases, and 14 bases lay in between. From germline, CDR1 is SGHNT and CDR2 YYREEE (reference sequence). As DNA, the CDR3 is TGTGCCAGCAGCTTGGGAACGGCCCAGGGAAACACTGAAGCTTTCTTT. It encodes CASSLGTAQGNTEAFF.

This clone was counted only a few times. This chain links TRBV5-4 with TRBJ2-1, with D perhaps matching TRBD2 (6 bases). The CDR3 length is 15 residues. Trimming removed 3 bases from V and 5 bases from J, with 15 bases in between. Germline CDR1 and CDR2: SGHNT and YYREEE (reference sequence). The CDR3 sequence is CASSSTGTGDNEQFF. CDR3 DNA sequence: TGTGCCAGCAGCTCAACCGGGACTGGTGACAATGAGCAGTTCTTC.

This chain joins TRBV5-6 and TRBJ1-6; 7 nucleotides line up with TRBD1. Germline values: CDR1 SGHDT, CDR2 YYEEEE. The trim removed 4 bases at V and 7 bases at J, leaving 2 bases unmatched. The CDR3 length is 13 residues. CDR3 sequence: CASSGQANSPLHF. The CDR3 region has the DNA TGTGCCAGCAGCGGACAGGCCAATTCACCCCTCCACTTT.

This chain connects TRBV18 to TRBJ2-2, with 7 positions matching TRBD1. With V trimmed by 0 bases and J by 4 bases, 2 bases remained unmatched. This CDR3 is 15 amino acids long. Per germline, CDR1 KGHSH and CDR2 LQKENI. DNA of the CDR3: TGTGCCAGCTCACCACCCAACAGGGGCACCGGGGAGCTGTTTTTT. Protein product: CASSPPNRGTGELFF.

The V call is TRBV9, the J call TRBJ2-5; no firm D call. The V end lost 0 bases, the J end lost 5 bases, and 8 bases lay between the germline ends. CDR3 length equals 13 residues. Germline-derived CDR1 and CDR2 are SGDLS and YYNGEE. The CDR3: CASSVVPGETQYF. The CDR3 DNA sequence: TGTGCCAGCAGCGTAGTGCCCGGGGAGACCCAGTACTTC.

The V call is TRBV23-1, the J call TRBJ1-5; D possibly corresponds to TRBD1 (5 bases). TRBV23-1 is assigned to the ORF class and has an uncertain function. The germline V and J ends were trimmed by 4 bases and 7 bases, with 17 bases remaining between them. CDR3 size: 15 residues. This CDR3 is CASSPIGGRRQPQHF. DNA of the CDR3: TGCGCCAGCAGTCCGATCGGGGGACGGCGCCAGCCCCAGCATTTT.

The chain links TRBV12-3 or TRBV12-4 to TRBJ2-3; weak D call: TRBD2 (6 bases). The CDR3 runs to 13 residues. The V end was cut by 7 bases, the J end by 12 bases, with 20 bases between. The CDR3 coding sequence is TGTGCCAGCACCTTTAGGGGCGGGGCCCCTCAGTATTTT. Translation: CASTFRGGAPQYF.

This chain connects TRBV7-9 to TRBJ1-4; D not certain. V shed 5 bases and J shed 7 bases, with 17 bases lying between them. The V gene's germline CDR1 is SEHNR and CDR2 FQNEAQ (reference sequence). The CDR3 length is 15 residues. The CDR3 loop reads CASSESGTGGEKLFF. The CDR3 DNA follows: TGTGCCAGCAGCGAATCTGGCACCGGCGGTGAAAAACTGTTTTTT. Full variable domain (rest looked up from reference TRBV7-9 and TRBJ1-4): DTGVSQNPRHKITKRGQNVTFRCDPISEHNRLYWYRQTLGQGPEFLTYFQNEAQLEKSRLLSDRFSAERPKGSFSTLEIQRTEQGDSAMYLCASSESGTGGEKLFFGSGTQLSVL.

J is TRBJ2-5 and V is TRBV11-3; D not certain. This CDR3 is built from 14 residues. Trimming left V 5 bases short and J 5 bases short, with 15 bases between. CDR1 and CDR2 from the germline V gene are SGHNT and YENEEA. The CDR3 loop is CASSPRLTPETQYF. CDR3 DNA sequence: TGTGCCAGCAGCCCCCGTCTAACCCCCGAGACCCAGTACTTC.

The gene calls are TRBV6-2 or TRBV6-3 and TRBJ1-5; D ambiguous. Trimming cost V 1 base and J 1 base, with 5 bases left between them. The CDR3 sequence is 14 residues long. Germline V gene sequence: CDR1 MNHEY, CDR2 SVGEGT. The CDR3 nucleotides are TGTGCCAGCAGTTACTTCGCGAGCAATCAGCCCCAGCATTTT. Its translation: CASSYFASNQPQHF.

The CDR3 protein is CATQRRGAWNEQFF. CDR3 nucleotide sequence: TGTGCCACCCAGCGGCGGGGGGCATGGAATGAGCAGTTCTTC. The chain uses TRBV25-1 and TRBJ2-1, with 8 bases identical to TRBD2. V lost 10 bases, J lost 7 bases, and 12 bases stayed unmatched. Germline V lookup: CDR1 MGHDK, CDR2 SYGVNS. The CDR3 covers 14 residues.

The chain joins TRBV7-9 to TRBJ2-7; D gene unclear. This CDR3 has 13 residues. Germline loops: CDR1 SEHNR, CDR2 FQNEAQ (reference sequence). Trimming removed 3 bases from V and 2 bases from J, with 8 bases in between. As DNA, the CDR3 is TGTGCCAGCAGCTTGGCCCCCCCCTACGAGCAGTACTTC. The encoded protein is CASSLAPPYEQYF.

The chain joins TRBV19 to TRBJ1-6; perhaps TRBD1 as D (6 bases). Between the trimmed V and J ends, which lost 5 bases and 8 bases, there was a span of 13 bases. The CDR3 contains 14 residues. Germline lookup yields CDR1 LNHDA and CDR2 SQIVND (reference sequence). Here the CDR3 DNA reads TGTGCCAGTAGTGAGTCGGGGGGCTATTCACCCCTCCACTTT. This sequence encodes CASSESGGYSPLHF.

This chain joins TRBV6-2 or TRBV6-3 and TRBJ1-3; no firm D call. The CDR3 covers 15 residues. Per germline, CDR1 MNHEY and CDR2 SVGEGT. V was clipped by 4 bases and J by 0 bases, with 10 bases between them. CDR3 loop: CASSFARFSGNTIYF. Here the CDR3 DNA reads TGTGCCAGCAGTTTCGCCCGGTTCTCTGGAAACACCATATATTTT.

The chain links TRBV7-9 to TRBJ2-1; possible D gene TRBD2, 5 bases. V lost 0 bases, J lost 10 bases, and 19 bases lay in between. The germline V gene encodes CDR1 SEHNR and CDR2 FQNEAQ (reference sequence). CDR3 size: 16 residues. This CDR3 is CASSLARIGIAREQFF. In DNA form, the CDR3 reads TGTGCCAGCAGCTTAGCTCGGATCGGGATCGCGAGGGAGCAGTTCTTC.